The T cell receptor beta chain under discussion was sequenced for a study of CD8+ T cells in alopecia areata. The sequencing template was cDNA reverse transcribed from extracted RNA. Sequencing used immunoSEQ multiplex PCR; TCRdb keeps in-frame clones, though not all of them. This repertoire shows about 120,000 clones, 58% found once; its top ten account for nearly 30%. As for treatment: oral pan-JAK inhibitor, 5-10 mg twice daily. Sorting of PBMCs yielded the CD4+ and CD8+ T cells. The CDR3 has 12 residues. Trimming removed 7 bases at V and 3 bases at J, with 9 bases between. Per the germline V gene, CDR1 is SEHNR and CDR2 is FQNEAQ (reference sequence). The table lists this clone with a count of one. Its specificity is not known. The study, taken as a whole, reports: Numerous clones, expanded in lesions, remained in scalp and blood during tofacitinib. Tofacitinib delivered significant drops in scalp clonality and in expanded CD8+ clones among the top 100. For lesional scalp, especially alopecia totalis/universalis, clonality was higher than in normal scalp.

The TCR was taken from a human donor with alopecia areata. The chain carries TRBV7-9 and TRBJ1-1; the D gene is possibly TRBD1 (5 bases). The sequenced sample was CD8+ T cells sorted from blood, obtained at week 4, from a patient treated with tofacitinib. The CDR3 is CASTSRDTEAFF. The DNA of the CDR3 is TGTGCCAGCACCTCCAGGGACACTGAAGCTTTCTTT.